The 3 T cell receptor beta chains reported below all come from one sample, sequenced in a study of beta chain features in type 1 diabetes. The study's findings and limits: All four CD4+ subsets of Type 1 diabetes patients contained TCRB CDR3s that were moderately but significantly shorter.

Reverse transcribing all isolated RNA meant expressed TCRB transcripts were sequenced. Data came from immunoSEQ multiplex PCR; TCRdb stores just in-frame clones and leaves some out. The repertoire includes approximately 160,000 clones, 10% of them detected once, and around 0.48% sits in the top ten. Their specific antigens are unknown. Sequenced material: central memory CD4+ T cells from blood. These receptors all come from a man aged 25 to 40 with type 1 diabetes.

This clone was recorded a few times. V is TRBV27 and J is TRBJ2-1; 8 bases match TRBD1. This CDR3 has 16 residues. Germline V gene data show CDR1 as MNHEY and CDR2 as SMNVEV (reference sequence). J lost 5 bases, V lost 4 bases, and 10 bases had no gene match. CDR3 region: CASSSGTGTGHNEQFF. In DNA, the CDR3 is TGTGCCAGCAGTTCGGGAACCGGGACAGGACACAATGAGCAGTTCTTC.

V gene TRBV28 combines with J gene TRBJ1-3; D unclear. The CDR3 is made up of 14 amino acids. V lost 2 bases, J lost 5 bases, and 10 bases lay in between. Germline CDR1 is MDHEN and CDR2 is SYDVKM. CDR3: CASSLRGSRNTIYF. The CDR3 DNA is TGTGCCAGCAGTTTACGAGGCAGCCGAAACACCATATATTTT.

The chain carries TRBV7-9 and TRBJ2-3, with TRBD2 as a possible D gene (5 bases). The V gene lost 2 bases and the J gene lost 6 bases, with 9 bases spanning the gap. The germline V gene encodes CDR1 SEHNR and CDR2 FQNEAQ (reference sequence). CDR3 length: 13 residues. Written as DNA, the CDR3 is TGTGCCAGCAGCTTAAACACGGGGGATACGCAGTATTTT. This codes for CASSLNTGDTQYF.